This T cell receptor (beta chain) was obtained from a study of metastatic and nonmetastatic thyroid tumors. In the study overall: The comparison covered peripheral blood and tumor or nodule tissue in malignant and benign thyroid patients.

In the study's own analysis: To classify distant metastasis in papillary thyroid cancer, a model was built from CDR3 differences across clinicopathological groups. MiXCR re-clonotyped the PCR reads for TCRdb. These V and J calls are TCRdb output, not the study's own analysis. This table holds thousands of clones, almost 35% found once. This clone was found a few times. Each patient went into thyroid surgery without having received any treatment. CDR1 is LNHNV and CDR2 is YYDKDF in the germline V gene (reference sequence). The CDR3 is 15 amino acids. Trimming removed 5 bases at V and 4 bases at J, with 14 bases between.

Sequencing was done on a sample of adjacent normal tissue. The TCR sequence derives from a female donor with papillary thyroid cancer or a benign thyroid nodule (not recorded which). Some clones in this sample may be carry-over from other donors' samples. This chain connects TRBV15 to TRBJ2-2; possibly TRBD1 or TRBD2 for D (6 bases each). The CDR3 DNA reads TGTGCCACCAGCCGTCGGGGGCTGGGCACCGGGGAGCTGTTTTTT. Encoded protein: CATSRRGLGTGELFF.